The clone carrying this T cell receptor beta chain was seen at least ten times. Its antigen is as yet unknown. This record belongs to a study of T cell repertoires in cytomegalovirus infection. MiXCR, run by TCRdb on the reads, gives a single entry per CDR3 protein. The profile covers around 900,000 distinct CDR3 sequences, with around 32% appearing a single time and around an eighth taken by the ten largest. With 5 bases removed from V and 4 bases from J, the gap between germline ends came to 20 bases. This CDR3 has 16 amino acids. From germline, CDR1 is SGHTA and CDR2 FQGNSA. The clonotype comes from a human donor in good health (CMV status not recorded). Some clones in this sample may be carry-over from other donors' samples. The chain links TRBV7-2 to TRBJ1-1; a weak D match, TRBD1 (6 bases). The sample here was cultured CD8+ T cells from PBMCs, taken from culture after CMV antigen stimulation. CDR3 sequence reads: CASSPGQGILGTEAFF. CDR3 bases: TGTGCCAGCAGCCCAGGTCAGGGGATTCTAGGCACTGAAGCTTTCTTT.